This TCR beta chain was profiled in a study of blood T cell repertoires in COVID-19. Study-wide background: Both acute and convalescent COVID-19 samples were obtained from the United States, Italy and Spain.

The repertoire was sequenced with immunoSEQ multiplex PCR; TCRdb's copy has only in-frame clones and lacks some. The sample carries 250,000 or so clones, about 89% recorded once. V was pared by 1 base and J by 0 bases, with 8 bases between. The CDR3 runs to 15 residues. CDR1 is SGHTS and CDR2 is YDEGEE in the germline V gene. The clonotype originates from a human donor in a cohort exposed to, infected with or recovered from COVID-19 (not recorded which). The donor label of this sample is uncertain. The chain employs TRBV5-8 and TRBJ1-5, with D hard to call. Source material: PBMCs or T cells enriched from blood (not recorded which). The CDR3 sequence: CASSLLGDSNQPQHF. CDR3 nucleotides: TGTGCCAGCAGCTTGCTAGGAGATAGCAATCAGCCCCAGCATTTT.